Reported below is one T cell receptor beta chain. This sample was taken from a study of cytotoxic CD8 clonotypes in ibrutinib-treated CLL. Study background: Sequenced samples delivered averages of 270,000 or so productive templates and tens of thousands of productive rearrangements.

CDR1 and CDR2 from the germline V gene are SNHLY and FYNNEI. This CDR3 is built from 14 residues. Trimming stripped 4 bases from V and 0 bases from J, with 9 bases between. Researchers set a sequencing depth target of 1 in 200,000 to 1 in 1 million T cells. Method: immunoSEQ multiplex PCR; TCRdb's copy keeps in-frame clones and lacks some. This table holds nearly 300,000 clones, approximately 76% found once. V is TRBV2 and J is TRBJ1-2; D gene uncertain. This TCR derives from a human donor with chronic lymphocytic leukemia. The material was PBMCs, obtained at disease progression, from a patient treated with ibrutinib. The CDR3 DNA reads as TGTGCCAGCAGTGTTTACAGAACTAACTATGGCTACACCTTC. Encoded protein: CASSVYRTNYGYTF. Based on the CDR3 plus reference TRBV2 and TRBJ1-2, the full variable domain is EPEVTQTPSHQVTQMGQEVILRCVPISNHLYFYWYRQILGQKVEFLVSFYNNEISEKSEIFDDQFSVERPDGSNFTLKIRSTKLEDSAMYFCASSVYRTNYGYTFGSGTRLTVV.